This entry concerns a single TCR beta chain. The antigen remains unidentified. The germline V gene has CDR1 SGHTA and CDR2 FQGNSA. The CDR3 runs to 15 residues. V shed 4 bases, J shed 4 bases, and the junction held 2 bases outside the gene matches. The sample originates from a study of radiation and T cells in renal cell carcinoma. Study observations and caveats: Baseline intratumoral clonotype presence is unknown without pretreatment biopsies. From baseline, blood top tumor clonotypes peaked at 2 weeks post-radiation.

Described time point: baseline pretreatment blood. The treatment here: 15 Gy SBRT to primary tumor, nephrectomy 4 weeks later. Blood was sampled at baseline, 2 weeks and 4 weeks after SBRT. Produced via immunoSEQ multiplex PCR; TCRdb's table is partial and in-frame only. The sample lists 40,000 to 60,000 clones; approximately 80% were seen once. The chain is built from TRBV7-2 and TRBJ2-3, with 13 bases fitting TRBD2. The source material was blood, sampled from a patient whose treatment included radiotherapy and nephrectomy. This TCR was sampled from a woman between 65 and 79 years old with renal cell carcinoma. CDR3 sequence: CASSSGTSGADTQYF. CDR3 sequence (DNA): TGTGCCAGCAGCTCCGGGACTAGCGGGGCAGATACGCAGTATTTT.